This is a list of T cell receptor beta chains from one sample in a study of T cells after posttransplantation cyclophosphamide. Profiled with immunoSEQ multiplex PCR; TCRdb holds only in-frame clones, not every one. The sample lists some 15,000 clones, approximately 80% occurring once. The sample consisted of PBMCs, taken 410 to 450 days after allogeneic stem cell transplant with calcineurin inhibitor and methotrexate. The receptors originated from a male patient aged 25-45 years who received an allogeneic stem cell transplant from an unrelated donor, was CMV-positive, and had acute and chronic GVHD. The graft donor may be the source of some T cells. The CDR3 runs from the conserved cysteine through the conserved F or W. Each record gives: clone size, CDR3 length, D gene, V gene, J gene, CDR3 DNA, CDR3 protein. A D gene is named only where the DNA matches it firmly. Part of the rows lack a size; the others show once, few, many or a class for expanded clones.

abundance: .
len: 16
d_gene: TRBD1
v_gene: TRBV4-3
j_gene: TRBJ2-7
CDR3nt: TGCGCCAGCAGCCAGTCAGACAGGGGAGAACTCTACGAGCAGTACTTC
CDR3aa: CASSQSDRGELYEQYF

abundance: .
len: 15
d_gene: TRBD2
v_gene: TRBV27
j_gene: TRBJ2-3
CDR3nt: TGTGCCAGCAGTTTCCGACTAGCGAACACAGATACGCAGTATTTT
CDR3aa: CASSFRLANTDTQYF

abundance: .
len: 13
d_gene: .
v_gene: TRBV7-8
j_gene: TRBJ2-7
CDR3nt: TGTGCCACCCAGGGTTTTTCGGCCTACGAGCAGTACTTC
CDR3aa: CATQGFSAYEQYF

abundance: .
len: 14
d_gene: TRBD1
v_gene: TRBV7-2
j_gene: TRBJ1-2
CDR3nt: TGTGCCAGCAGCTTCCCAACAGGGGTCTATGGCTACACCTTC
CDR3aa: CASSFPTGVYGYTF

abundance: .
len: 12
d_gene: .
v_gene: TRBV6-5
j_gene: TRBJ2-2
CDR3nt: TGTGCCAGCAGCCAAATCACCGGGGAGCTGTTTTTT
CDR3aa: CASSQITGELFF

abundance: .
len: 14
d_gene: .
v_gene: TRBV6-5
j_gene: TRBJ1-1
CDR3nt: TGTGCCAGCAGTCGGTCCAGGTCGGGGACTGAAGCTTTCTTT
CDR3aa: CASSRSRSGTEAFF

abundance: .
len: 12
d_gene: TRBD1
v_gene: TRBV30
j_gene: TRBJ2-3
CDR3nt: TGTGCCGCGGGACAGGGGGGAGATACGCAGTATTTT
CDR3aa: CAAGQGGDTQYF

abundance: .
len: 16
d_gene: .
v_gene: TRBV28
j_gene: TRBJ1-5
CDR3nt: TGTGCCAGCAGTTCCTTTGACATATCAGGCAATCAGCCCCAGCATTTT
CDR3aa: CASSSFDISGNQPQHF

abundance: .
len: 13
d_gene: TRBD2
v_gene: TRBV5-4
j_gene: TRBJ2-5
CDR3nt: TGTGCCAGCAGCTTGGAGCTAGCGGGGGGCCACGACTTC
CDR3aa: CASSLELAGGHDF

abundance: once
len: 16
d_gene: .
v_gene: TRBV29-1
j_gene: TRBJ2-2
CDR3nt: TGCAGCGGGACTTTGGGGCGGGGTAAGAACACCGGGGAGCTGTTTTTT
CDR3aa: CSGTLGRGKNTGELFF

abundance: .
len: 15
d_gene: TRBD1
v_gene: TRBV7-6
j_gene: TRBJ2-5
CDR3nt: TGTGCCAGCAGCTTAGCAGGGACAGGCAAAGAGACCCAGTACTTC
CDR3aa: CASSLAGTGKETQYF

abundance: .
len: 14
d_gene: .
v_gene: TRBV7-8
j_gene: TRBJ2-7
CDR3nt: TGTGCCAGCAGCTTAGACTACGGAACCTACGAGCAGTACTTC
CDR3aa: CASSLDYGTYEQYF

abundance: few
len: 12
d_gene: .
v_gene: TRBV7-9
j_gene: TRBJ1-1
CDR3nt: TGTGCCAGCAGCTTATCAGGCACTGAAGCTTTCTTT
CDR3aa: CASSLSGTEAFF

abundance: .
len: 14
d_gene: .
v_gene: TRBV9
j_gene: TRBJ1-1
CDR3nt: TGTGCCAGCAACACCGAGGGAGGGGACACTGAGGCTTTCTTT
CDR3aa: CASNTEGGDTEAFF

abundance: .
len: 18
d_gene: .
v_gene: TRBV4-1
j_gene: TRBJ2-7
CDR3nt: TGCGCCAGCAGCCAAGATTGGGGAGTGACCGGGGGAGCCTACGAGCAGTACTTC
CDR3aa: CASSQDWGVTGGAYEQYF

abundance: .
len: 20
d_gene: TRBD2
v_gene: TRBV9
j_gene: TRBJ2-1
CDR3nt: TGTGCCAGCAGCGCCTGGAGGTCAAGTCTAGCGGGAAGCTCCTACAATGAGCAGTTCTTC
CDR3aa: CASSAWRSSLAGSSYNEQFF

abundance: .
len: 15
d_gene: .
v_gene: TRBV18
j_gene: TRBJ2-3
CDR3nt: TGTGCCAGCTCACCACGCGTGAGGGTACGAGATACGCAGTATTTT
CDR3aa: CASSPRVRVRDTQYF

abundance: .
len: 15
d_gene: TRBD1
v_gene: TRBV29-1
j_gene: TRBJ2-7
CDR3nt: TGCAGCGTTCCCGGCGACAGGGGGCGTCGGTACGAGCAGTACTTC
CDR3aa: CSVPGDRGRRYEQYF

abundance: once
len: 13
d_gene: TRBD1
v_gene: TRBV6-6
j_gene: TRBJ2-1
CDR3nt: TGTGCCAGCACCGGGACAGCCTACAATGAGCAGTTCTTC
CDR3aa: CASTGTAYNEQFF

abundance: .
len: 15
d_gene: TRBD2
v_gene: TRBV5-4
j_gene: TRBJ2-1
CDR3nt: TGTGCCAGCAGCTTAAGTGGCGGGGGGGCTGGTGAGCAGTTCTTC
CDR3aa: CASSLSGGGAGEQFF

abundance: .
len: 15
d_gene: .
v_gene: TRBV7-2
j_gene: TRBJ2-1
CDR3nt: TGTGCCAGCAGCTTCCAACAGGGAACCCTCAATGAGCAGTTCTTC
CDR3aa: CASSFQQGTLNEQFF

abundance: .
len: 15
d_gene: .
v_gene: TRBV7-2
j_gene: TRBJ2-1
CDR3nt: TGTGCCAGCAGCTTAGAGGGGGGGCCCTACAATGAGCAGTTCTTC
CDR3aa: CASSLEGGPYNEQFF

abundance: .
len: 15
d_gene: .
v_gene: TRBV7-2
j_gene: TRBJ1-3
CDR3nt: TGTGCCAGCAGCTCCAGGACAGCACCTGGAAACACCATATATTTT
CDR3aa: CASSSRTAPGNTIYF

abundance: .
len: 15
d_gene: TRBD1
v_gene: TRBV6-5
j_gene: TRBJ2-7
CDR3nt: TGTGCCAGCAGTCCCCCCGGGACAGGGACCTACGAGCAGTACTTC
CDR3aa: CASSPPGTGTYEQYF

abundance: .
len: 13
d_gene: TRBD1
v_gene: TRBV27
j_gene: TRBJ1-2
CDR3nt: TGTGCCAGCAGTTTGGGACAGGGGTATGGCTACACCTTC
CDR3aa: CASSLGQGYGYTF

abundance: .
len: 14
d_gene: TRBD1
v_gene: TRBV7-9
j_gene: TRBJ1-6
CDR3nt: TGTGCCAGCAGCTCTGGACAGGGGGATTCACCCCTCCACTTT
CDR3aa: CASSSGQGDSPLHF

abundance: .
len: 15
d_gene: .
v_gene: TRBV5-1
j_gene: TRBJ2-7
CDR3nt: TGCGCCAGCAGCTCGGGAGACGCGAGCGGGTACGAGCAGTACTTC
CDR3aa: CASSSGDASGYEQYF

abundance: .
len: 16
d_gene: TRBD1
v_gene: TRBV4-3
j_gene: TRBJ2-7
CDR3nt: TGCGCCAGCAGCCCTTCCGGGACAGGGGAGACCTACGAGCAGTACTTC
CDR3aa: CASSPSGTGETYEQYF

abundance: .
len: 15
d_gene: .
v_gene: TRBV7-6
j_gene: TRBJ1-1
CDR3nt: TGTGCCAGCAGCTTAGGGCTCGGCGTCAGGGTTGAAGCTTTCTTT
CDR3aa: CASSLGLGVRVEAFF

abundance: .
len: 13
d_gene: .
v_gene: TRBV6-6
j_gene: TRBJ2-7
CDR3nt: TGTGCCAGCAGTTACTCGTTCATAGACGAGCAGTACTTC
CDR3aa: CASSYSFIDEQYF

abundance: .
len: 15
d_gene: TRBD1
v_gene: TRBV7-8
j_gene: TRBJ1-1
CDR3nt: TGTGCCAGCAGCCCGACAGGGGGCGTTGTTTATGAAGCTTTCTTT
CDR3aa: CASSPTGGVVYEAFF